Presented here are 4 T cell receptor beta chains from one specimen sequenced in a study of esophageal squamous cell carcinoma under preoperative chemotherapy. The time point: after preoperative PTX-NDP chemotherapy. TCRdb re-called the PCR reads through MiXCR, storing one row per CDR3 protein. There are around 9,800 distinct CDR3 sequences in the sample; roughly 60% occur only once, and less than 35% lies in the top ten. Sampling was done from a patient given preoperative chemotherapy. The receptors derive from a human donor with esophageal squamous cell carcinoma. The donor label of this sample is uncertain.

This clonotype is medium-sized (0.01 to 0.1%) in the sample. The rearrangement links TRBV6-1 to TRBJ2-1; D may be TRBD1 (5 bases). From germline, CDR1 is MNHNS and CDR2 SASEGT. V lost 2 bases to trimming and J lost 12 bases, with 29 bases between them. The CDR3 totals 18 residues. CDR3 sequence: CASSESRVDAGSSFWQFF. CDR3 nucleotides: TGTGCCAGCAGTGAAAGCCGTGTCGACGCAGGGTCGAGCTTTTGGCAGTTCTTC.

V gene TRBV6-1 combines with J gene TRBJ2-3, with D maybe TRBD2 (7 bases). The J call may be incorrect, as the DNA end agrees better with TRBJ2-7. The CDR3 consists of 18 residues. Germline CDR1 MNHNS, CDR2 SASEGT. Here the CDR3 reads CATKQDSGPGLSKNTQYF. The CDR3, as DNA: TGTGCCACCAAGCAGGACAGTGGACCGGGACTAAGCAAAAATACGCAGTACTTC.

In its sample, this clonotype was seen a few times. The chain employs TRBV6-1 and TRBJ2-1, with D possibly being TRBD1 (7 bases). The CDR3 is 16 amino acids. Trimming cost V 2 bases and J 5 bases, with 16 bases left between them. From germline, CDR1 is MNHNS and CDR2 SASEGT. The CDR3 DNA reads TGTGCCAGCAGTGAAAGGAGGGTGACAGGGCACAATGAGCAGTTCTTC. Its protein product is CASSERRVTGHNEQFF.

Regarding this clonotype: One end of the junction varies from germline; a read error may be responsible. This chain joins TRBV6-1 and TRBJ2-3; D assignment may be TRBD1 or TRBD2 (5 bases each). This CDR3 spans 14 amino acids. Germline values: CDR1 MNHNS, CDR2 SASEGT. For the CDR3, the DNA is TGTGCGGGCAGAGGGGCCCGTGACACAGAGACGCAGTATTTC. Translation gives CAGRGARDTETQYF.